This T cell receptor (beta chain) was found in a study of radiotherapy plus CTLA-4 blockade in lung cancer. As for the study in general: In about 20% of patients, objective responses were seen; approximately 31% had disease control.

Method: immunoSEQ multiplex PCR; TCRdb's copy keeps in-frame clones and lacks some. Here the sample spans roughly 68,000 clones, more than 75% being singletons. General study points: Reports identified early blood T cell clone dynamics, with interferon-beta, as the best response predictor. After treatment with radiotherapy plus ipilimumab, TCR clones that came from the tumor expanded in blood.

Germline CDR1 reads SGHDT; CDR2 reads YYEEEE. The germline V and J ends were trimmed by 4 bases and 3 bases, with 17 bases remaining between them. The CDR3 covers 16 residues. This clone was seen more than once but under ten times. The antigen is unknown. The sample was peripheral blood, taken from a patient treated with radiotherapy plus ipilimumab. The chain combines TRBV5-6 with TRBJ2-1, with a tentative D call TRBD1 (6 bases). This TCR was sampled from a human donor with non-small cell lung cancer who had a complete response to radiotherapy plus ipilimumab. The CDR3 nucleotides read TGTGCCAGCAGCCAACACCACGCAGGGGTCTACAATGAGCAGTTCTTC. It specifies CASSQHHAGVYNEQFF.